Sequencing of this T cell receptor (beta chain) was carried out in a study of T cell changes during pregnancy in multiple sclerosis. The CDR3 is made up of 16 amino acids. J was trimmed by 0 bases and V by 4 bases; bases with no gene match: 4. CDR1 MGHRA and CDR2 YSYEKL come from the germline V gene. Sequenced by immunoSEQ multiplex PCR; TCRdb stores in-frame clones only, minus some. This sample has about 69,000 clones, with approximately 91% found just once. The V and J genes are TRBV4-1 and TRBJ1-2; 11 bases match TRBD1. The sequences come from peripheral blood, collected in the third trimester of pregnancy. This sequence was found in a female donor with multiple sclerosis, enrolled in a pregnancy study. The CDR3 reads CASSRTGGPSNYGYTF. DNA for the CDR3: TGCGCCAGCAGCCGGACAGGGGGCCCTTCTAACTATGGCTACACCTTC.